These 4 T cell receptor beta chains were sequenced from one sample in a study of T cells in Graves' hyperthyroidism and ophthalmopathy. Amplification of TCR beta CDR3 regions was performed using RNA transcripts as template. RT-PCR in the first round (using the HTBI primer set) targeted the TCR CDR3. TCRdb passed the multiplex PCR reads through MiXCR, listing each CDR3 protein once. The table records fewer than 700,000 distinct CDR3 sequences, around 15% of them present only once. Sequenced: blood. These receptors were obtained from a woman aged 30 to 39 with Graves' hyperthyroidism.

This clonotype has ten or more counts. As DNA, the CDR3 is TGTGCCTGGGGACGGTTTGATGGGGCCGAAGCTTTCTTT. Its protein is CAWGRFDGAEAFF. The chain links TRBV30 to TRBJ1-1, with D maybe TRBD1 (5 bases). Germline values: CDR1 GTSNPN, CDR2 SVGIG (reference sequence). The CDR3 totals 13 residues. The V end was cut by 5 bases, the J end by 8 bases, with 18 bases between.

This clonotype was observed a handful of times. The V gene is TRBV27, the J gene TRBJ1-2, with TRBD1 matching over 7 bases. Trimming took 6 bases from V and 3 from J; bases not matched to a gene: 13. CDR3 length: 16 amino acids. Germline V gene data show CDR1 as MNHEY and CDR2 as SMNVEV (reference sequence). The CDR3 region is CASRRGTAPSYYGYTF. The CDR3 DNA reads TGTGCCAGCAGGCGAGGGACAGCACCTTCCTACTATGGCTACACCTTC.

There are many counts of this clonotype. The chain combines TRBV2 with TRBJ2-1, with D possibly TRBD2 on 6 matching bases. The CDR3 is made up of 15 amino acids. Trimming cost V 4 bases and J 6 bases, with 16 bases left between them. Germline CDR1 and CDR2: SNHLY and FYNNEI. The CDR3 here is CASSAKAGIVNEQFF. In nucleotides, the CDR3 is TGTGCCAGCAGTGCGAAAGCGGGTATTGTCAATGAGCAGTTCTTC. The full variable domain, rest sourced from reference TRBV2 and TRBJ2-1, is EPEVTQTPSHQVTQMGQEVILRCVPISNHLYFYWYRQILGQKVEFLVSFYNNEISEKSEIFDDQFSVERPDGSNFTLKIRSTKLEDSAMYFCASSAKAGIVNEQFFGPGTRLTVL.

This chain links TRBV20-1 with TRBJ2-7; no clear D gene. The CDR3 spans 15 residues. Between the trimmed V and J ends, which lost 3 bases and 1 base, there was a span of 16 bases. Germline V gene data show CDR1 as DFQATT and CDR2 as SNEGSKA (reference sequence). DNA of the CDR3: TGCAGTGCTAGGACAAAACGGGTACCTTCCTACGAGCAGTACTTC. Its translation: CSARTKRVPSYEQYF.